This T cell receptor (beta chain) was sequenced for a study of blood T cell repertoires in COVID-19 (dated by TCRdb to between 2020 and 2021). With respect to the entire study: Samples from collaborators originated in the United States, Italy and Spain and spanned both the acute and convalescent phases of COVID-19. The material from the prospective study consisted of cDNA or gDNA derived from T cells, B-cell-depleted T cells, or PBMCs. Deeply sampled blood TCRbeta repertoires from subjects exposed to, actively infected with, or recovered from COVID-19 were included in the dataset. The repertoires were made available in a free public database intended to serve as a resource for research on the immune response to SARS-CoV-2. The samples were drawn from the first 160 participants of the ongoing ImmuneRACE study and from over a thousand subjects provided by 6 global collaborators. Nearly every sample came with metadata listing a de-identified subject ID, COVID-19 status, age in years and sex. Where HLA class I and class II types were available, the types were taken from metadata supplied by the sample provider, not from assay-based typing.

The collaborating institutions used their own protocols to collect whole blood in K2EDTA tubes. Collaborator samples were shipped for TCRbeta analysis as frozen whole blood, isolated PBMCs, or DNA extracted from either sample type. CDR1 and CDR2, looked up from the germline V gene, are LGHNA and YNFKEQ. Here V drops 0 bases and J drops 7 bases, and the junction holds 10 bases not matched to any gene. From cysteine to phenylalanine, the CDR3 is 17 amino acids long. Solely the CDR3 DNA is kept, with 51 bases framed from the first base. The immunoSEQ Assay, a bias-controlled multiplex PCR, was used to amplify TCRbeta CDR3 regions from genomic DNA. The original pipeline was this. Nucleated cell counts per sample were estimated from amplification of reference gene primers within the assay. Sequence reads were collapsed and filtered to measure the absolute abundance of every unique TCRbeta CDR3 rearrangement. Productive Simpson clonality was computed per sample as the square root of Simpson's diversity index over productive rearrangements. TCRdb holds this immuneACCESS table with in-frame rearrangements only. Some clones are missing; in checked studies, unresolved V genes explain under half, and the rest has no known cause. The V and J calls and clone size come from that table; D and trimming were worked out from the DNA. The sample yields fewer than 90,000 clones; over 60% were counted once. The ten top clones hold about half of the sample.

For this clone: It has no known antigen specificity. Base-call qualities are not available, and no considerably larger clone is one nucleotide away.

Study-wide conclusions, independent of this receptor: The quantity of clinical and demographic metadata differed by source and by participant and was supplied without curation.

This clonotype originated in a human donor in a cohort sampled during active COVID-19. The V gene is TRBV4-2 and the J gene is TRBJ2-5, and 11 junction bases match TRBD2. What was sequenced was peripheral blood. The DNA reads as follows: TGTGCCAGCAGCCAAGAGGTAGCGGGAGGGTCGGGGGGGACCCAGTACTTC. It encodes CASSQEVAGGSGGTQYF.